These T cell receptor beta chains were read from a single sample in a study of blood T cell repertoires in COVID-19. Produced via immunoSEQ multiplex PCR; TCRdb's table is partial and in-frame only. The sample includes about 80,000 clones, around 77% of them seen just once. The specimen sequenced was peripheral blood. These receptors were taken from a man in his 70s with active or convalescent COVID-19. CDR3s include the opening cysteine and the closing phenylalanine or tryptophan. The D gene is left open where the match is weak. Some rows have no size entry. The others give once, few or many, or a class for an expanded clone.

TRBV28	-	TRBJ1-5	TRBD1	CASSPRGNQPQHF	TGTGCCAGCAGCCCCAGGGGGAATCAGCCCCAGCATTTT
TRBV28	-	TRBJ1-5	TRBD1	CAATGVNQPQHF	TGTGCCGCGACAGGGGTCAATCAGCCCCAGCATTTT
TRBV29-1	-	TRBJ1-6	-	CSVLVTENSPLHF	TGCAGCGTTTTAGTGACAGAGAATTCACCCCTCCACTTT
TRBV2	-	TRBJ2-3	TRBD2	CASGGRLSSTDTQYF	TGTGCCAGCGGCGGGAGGCTATCTAGCACAGATACGCAGTATTTT
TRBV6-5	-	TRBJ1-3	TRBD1	CASSRGTAGNTIYF	TGTGCCAGCAGTCGTGGGACAGCCGGAAACACCATATATTTT
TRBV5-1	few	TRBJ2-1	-	CASSLNPAGPYNEQFF	TGCGCCAGCAGCTTGAACCCCGCAGGCCCTTACAATGAGCAGTTCTTC
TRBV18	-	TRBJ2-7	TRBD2	CASSPPGAGPAAEEQYF	TGTGCCAGCTCACCACCGGGAGCGGGACCGGCGGCGGAGGAGCAGTACTTC
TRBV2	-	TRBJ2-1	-	CASKGEANEQFF	TGTGCCAGCAAAGGGGAAGCAAATGAGCAGTTCTTC
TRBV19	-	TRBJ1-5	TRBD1	CASSNPGQVYQPQHF	TGTGCCAGTAGTAACCCGGGACAGGTTTATCAGCCCCAGCATTTT
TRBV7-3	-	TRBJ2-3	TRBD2	CASSIQGSGGFGTDTQYF	TGTGCCAGCAGCATCCAAGGTAGCGGGGGGTTCGGCACAGATACGCAGTATTTT